The 21 T cell receptor beta chains given below trace back to one sample, sequenced in a study of metastatic and nonmetastatic thyroid tumors. Before thyroid surgery, none of the patients had received any treatment. TCRdb reanalyzed the PCR reads via MiXCR. The sample consists of roughly 33,000 clones, roughly a sixth of them appearing once. Sequencing was carried out using blood. The origin of the receptors is a male donor with papillary thyroid cancer or a benign thyroid nodule (not recorded which). Some clones in this sample may be carry-over from other donors' samples.

This clone was observed many times. This chain connects TRBV2 to TRBJ1-5, with unresolved D. V lost 2 bases, J lost 2 bases, and 10 bases lay in between. Per the germline V gene, CDR1 is SNHLY and CDR2 is FYNNEI. CDR3 size: 15 residues. CDR3 sequence reads: CASSERWRGNQPQHF. CDR3 nucleotides: TGTGCCAGCAGTGAAAGGTGGCGTGGCAATCAGCCCCAGCATTTT.

The chain employs TRBV28 and TRBJ2-7, with 7 nucleotides matching TRBD2. CDR3 size: 18 residues. The V segment lost 4 bases and the J segment 4 bases; nucleotides outside the gene matches: 19. In germline, CDR1 is MDHEN, CDR2 SYDVKM. The CDR3 coding sequence is TGTGCCAGCAGTTCGACTCTCCTCGGACTAGTAAGTAGATACGAGCAGTACTTC. This translates into CASSSTLLGLVSRYEQYF.

This clone was counted a few times. The rearrangement uses TRBV28 and TRBJ2-2; 11 nucleotides match TRBD1. The germline V gene encodes CDR1 MDHEN and CDR2 SYDVKM. The length of the CDR3 is 15 residues. Trimming took 6 bases from V and 6 from J; bases not matched to a gene: 6. The chain's CDR3 is CASRPGTGGPGELFF. In nucleotides, the CDR3 is TGTGCCAGCAGGCCCGGGACAGGGGGTCCCGGGGAGCTGTTTTTT.

The chain carries TRBV2 and TRBJ1-2; D is ambiguous. Germline V gene data show CDR1 as SNHLY and CDR2 as FYNNEI. This CDR3 is 13 amino acids long. V was trimmed by 7 bases and J by 9 bases, leaving 18 bases between them. CDR3 DNA sequence: TGTGCCAGCATCCCCGACCGGATTGCTTGCTACACCTTC. The encoded protein is CASIPDRIACYTF.

This clone was picked up one time. CDR3 protein: CASVLLQQNTEAFF. Here the CDR3 DNA reads TGTGCCAGCGTTTTGCTTCAGCAGAACACTGAAGCTTTCTTT. The rearrangement joins TRBV28 to TRBJ1-1; D call uncertain. The CDR3 contains 14 residues. V lost 8 bases, J lost 1 base, and 14 bases lay in between. From germline, CDR1 is MDHEN and CDR2 SYDVKM.

At least ten counts were recorded for this clone. The chain has TRBV4-3 and TRBJ1-6; the match to TRBD1 covers 9 bases. Germline CDR1 reads LGHNA; CDR2 reads YSLEER. The CDR3 contains 14 residues. V lost 4 bases and J lost 9; bases outside the gene matches: 4. This CDR3 reads CASSPQGASSPLHF. CDR3 DNA sequence: TGCGCCAGCAGCCCACAGGGGGCCAGTTCACCCCTCCACTTT.

The chain employs TRBV20-1 and TRBJ2-7; 16 bases map to TRBD2. Trimming at V came to 4 bases and at J to 6 bases, leaving 15 bases not matched to a gene. In germline, CDR1 is DFQATT, CDR2 SNEGSKA (reference sequence). The CDR3 consists of 18 residues. The CDR3 DNA reads TGCAGTGCTAACACAGCCGGGGGACTAGCGGGAGGGCTAGGCGAGCAGTACTTC. It encodes CSANTAGGLAGGLGEQYF.

This clone was detected only a few times. The rearrangement uses TRBV28 and TRBJ1-3; 7 bases match TRBD1. J was trimmed by 6 bases and V by 4 bases; bases with no gene match: 6. Germline V gene data show CDR1 as MDHEN and CDR2 as SYDVKM. The CDR3 loop spans 14 amino acids. The CDR3 nucleotides read TGTGCCAGCAGTTCAGGGGGGTATGAAAACACCATATATTTT. This translates into CASSSGGYENTIYF. Full variable domain (missing parts from reference TRBV28 and TRBJ1-3): DVKVTQSSRYLVKRTGEKVFLECVQDMDHENMFWYRQDPGLGLRLIYFSYDVKMKEKGDIPEGYSVSREKKERFSLILESASTNQTSMYLCASSSGGYENTIYFGEGSWLTVV.

This clone was counted ten times or more. The rearrangement links TRBV20-1 to TRBJ2-3, with TRBD1 as a possible D gene (5 bases). Deletions cut 4 bases from V and 8 bases from J, with 13 bases between. Per germline, CDR1 DFQATT and CDR2 SNEGSKA (reference sequence). The CDR3 runs to 12 residues. DNA of the CDR3: TGCAGTGCTATCGACACAAGGGGTACGCAGTATTTT. Its translation is CSAIDTRGTQYF.

The chain uses TRBV2 and TRBJ2-7, with D possibly being TRBD1 (5 bases). The germline CDR1 and CDR2 sequences are SNHLY and FYNNEI. Trimming took 5 bases from V and 6 from J, leaving 17 bases between them. The CDR3 is 14 residues long. CDR3 in amino acids: CASSYVFAQGEQYF. DNA of the CDR3: TGTGCCAGCAGTTATGTATTCGCGCAGGGCGAGCAGTACTTC. The whole variable domain, filled in from reference TRBV2 and TRBJ2-7, reads EPEVTQTPSHQVTQMGQEVILRCVPISNHLYFYWYRQILGQKVEFLVSFYNNEISEKSEIFDDQFSVERPDGSNFTLKIRSTKLEDSAMYFCASSYVFAQGEQYFGPGTRLTVT.

The genes are TRBV5-1 and TRBJ2-2, with 9 positions matching TRBD2. V lost 2 bases, J lost 5 bases, and 1 base stayed unmatched. CDR1 is SGHRS and CDR2 is YFSETQ in the germline V gene. CDR3 length: 14 amino acids. The CDR3 is CASSLTSGTGELFF. CDR3 nucleotides: TGCGCCAGCAGCTTAACTAGCGGGACCGGGGAGCTGTTTTTT. The whole variable domain, remainder taken from reference TRBV5-1 and TRBJ2-2, is KAGVTQTPRYLIKTRGQQVTLSCSPISGHRSVSWYQQTPGQGLQFLFEYFSETQRNKGNFPGRFSGRQFSNSRSEMNVSTLELGDSALYLCASSLTSGTGELFFGEGSRLTVL.

In this sample, this clone turned up many times. The chain couples TRBV27 to TRBJ1-1, with D possibly TRBD1 on 6 matching bases. The CDR3 spans 13 residues. Per germline, CDR1 MNHEY and CDR2 SMNVEV (reference sequence). V lost 4 bases and J 2 bases, leaving 8 bases between the germline ends. The CDR3: CASSSTGNTEAFF. For the CDR3, the DNA is TGTGCCAGCAGTTCGACAGGAAACACTGAAGCTTTCTTT.

By its share, this clone is medium-sized. The chain employs TRBV27 and TRBJ2-1; D remains ambiguous. Germline loops: CDR1 MNHEY, CDR2 SMNVEV (reference sequence). CDR3 size: 13 residues. Trimming removed 5 bases from V and 8 bases from J, with 13 bases in between. CDR3 coding DNA: TGTGCCAGCAGTACTTTAGCTGTTGATGAGCAGTTCTTC. It encodes CASSTLAVDEQFF.

This clone was observed a few times. This chain links TRBV15 with TRBJ1-3; 8 nucleotides match TRBD1. The junction had 2 bases not matched to a gene; V was cut back by 0 bases and J by 4 bases. The CDR3 is 15 residues long. From germline, CDR1 is LNHNV and CDR2 YYDKDF (reference sequence). The chain's CDR3 is CATSRDPGGGNTIYF. CDR3 in DNA: TGTGCCACCAGCAGAGATCCAGGGGGCGGAAACACCATATATTTT. Drawing the rest from reference TRBV15 and TRBJ1-3, the complete variable domain is DAMVIQNPRYQVTQFGKPVTLSCSQTLNHNVMYWYQQKSSQAPKLLFHYYDKDFNNEADTPDNFQSRRPNTSFCFLDIRSPGLGDTAMYLCATSRDPGGGNTIYFGEGSWLTVV.

Remarks on this clone: Just one base apart from a much larger clone, this may be a read error. V usage is TRBV7-8 and J usage is TRBJ1-1; 7 nucleotides agree with TRBD1. The length of the CDR3 is 14 residues. CDR1 and CDR2 (germline): SGHVS, FQNEAQ. The CDR3 DNA sequence: TGTGCCAGCAGCTTTAGACAGGGAAGCACTGAAGATTTCTTT. Encoded protein: CASSFRQGSTEDFF.

V and J are TRBV14 and TRBJ2-7; the match to TRBD2 covers 7 bases. The germline V gene has CDR1 SGHDN and CDR2 FVKESK. CDR3 length: 17 amino acids. Trimming at V came to 5 bases and at J to 0 bases, leaving 13 bases not matched to a gene. CDR3 in amino acids: CASSKRSLLADSYEQYF. The CDR3, as DNA: TGTGCCAGCAGCAAGAGGTCTCTTCTAGCGGACTCCTACGAGCAGTACTTC.

This chain connects TRBV5-4 to TRBJ2-6, with no clear D. This CDR3 spans 15 amino acids. From germline, CDR1 is SGHNT and CDR2 YYREEE (reference sequence). The V end was cut by 0 bases, the J end by 5 bases, with 9 bases between. The CDR3 loop reads CASSLVGFRANVLTF. CDR3 in DNA: TGTGCCAGCAGCTTGGTAGGGTTTAGGGCCAACGTCCTGACTTTC.

This clone was observed at least ten times. The rearrangement uses TRBV19 and TRBJ2-1; D possibly corresponds to TRBD1 (5 bases). Per the germline V gene, CDR1 is LNHDA and CDR2 is SQIVND (reference sequence). CDR3 size: 13 residues. Trimming removed 5 bases at V and 2 bases at J, with 7 bases between. CDR3 amino acids: CASSLTAYNEQFF. In DNA form, the CDR3 reads TGTGCCAGTAGTCTGACAGCCTACAATGAGCAGTTCTTC.

This clone was observed at least ten times. The chain combines TRBV28 with TRBJ1-1, with TRBD1 matching over 9 bases. Germline CDR1 and CDR2: MDHEN and SYDVKM. The junction had 4 bases not matched to a gene; V was cut back by 5 bases and J by 9 bases. The CDR3 contains 12 residues. For the CDR3, the DNA is TGTGCCAGCAGTACAGGGACAGGGCAAGCTTTCTTT. This gives the protein CASSTGTGQAFF.

This clone was seen a few times. In this CDR3 the conserved last residue, phenylalanine or tryptophan, is missing, so a read error is likely. It is unclear where the CDR3 begins or ends on the DNA, so no DNA is shown, and the CDR3 is as TCRdb lists it. The chain couples TRBV12-3 or TRBV12-4 to TRBJ2-7; the table gives TRBD2 as D, unverified against the DNA. The CDR3 has 12 residues if both end residues are counted. The CDR3 reads CASIAGMGEKYL.

Within the sample, this clone is medium-sized. This chain uses TRBV12-3 or TRBV12-4 with TRBJ2-7; 8 bases map to TRBD1. Trimming at V came to 6 bases and at J to 7 bases, leaving 5 bases not matched to a gene. The length of the CDR3 is 12 residues. In DNA form, the CDR3 reads TGTGCCAGCAGAACAACAGGGGGAGAGCAGTACTTC. This encodes CASRTTGGEQYF.